A selection of T cell receptor beta chains follows, all from one sample in a study of blood T cells in healthy people across ages. TCRdb re-called the 5' RACE reads through MiXCR, storing one row per CDR3 protein. The sample includes about 1.6 million distinct CDR3 sequences, 30% to 35% seen only once; the top ten take roughly 12%. The sequenced sample consisted of blood. The receptors originated from a woman younger than 45 in good health. CDR3s include the opening cysteine and the closing phenylalanine or tryptophan. Fields, in order: CDR3 protein, V gene, clone size, D gene. The D gene is left open where the match is weak. Size tells how often a clone was seen (once, few, many) or the class of an expanded clone, and some rows leave it out.

cdr3_aa: CSVRDTARTGTNQPQHF
v_call: TRBV20-1
clone_size: once
d_call: TRBD1

cdr3_aa: CASSLRGSEQFF
v_call: TRBV7-9
clone_size: NA
d_call: NA

cdr3_aa: CSASNLKTGEYEQYF
v_call: TRBV20-1
clone_size: NA
d_call: TRBD1

cdr3_aa: CATAGQGNTEAFF
v_call: TRBV3-1
clone_size: few
d_call: NA

cdr3_aa: CASRLAGANVLTF
v_call: TRBV21-1
clone_size: many
d_call: NA

cdr3_aa: CASSLAGTSGGALKEETQYF
v_call: TRBV7-9
clone_size: few
d_call: TRBD2

cdr3_aa: CASSLASRTPGYF
v_call: TRBV7-2
clone_size: NA
d_call: NA

cdr3_aa: CASSLLISNQPQHF
v_call: TRBV4-1
clone_size: NA
d_call: NA

cdr3_aa: CASSRLGQDPYEQYF
v_call: TRBV13
clone_size: few
d_call: TRBD1

cdr3_aa: CSARPDRVNTEAFF
v_call: TRBV20-1
clone_size: NA
d_call: TRBD1

cdr3_aa: CASSPGAQETQYF
v_call: TRBV9
clone_size: medium-sized
d_call: NA

cdr3_aa: CAWTDGRRPWFF
v_call: TRBV30
clone_size: NA
d_call: TRBD2

cdr3_aa: CASSSGNNSPLHF
v_call: TRBV27
clone_size: many
d_call: NA

cdr3_aa: CASSLRRRAPNEKLFF
v_call: TRBV28
clone_size: NA
d_call: NA

cdr3_aa: CATSDSLVTTDTQYF
v_call: TRBV24-1
clone_size: few
d_call: NA

cdr3_aa: CSARGRPGVESGANVLTF
v_call: TRBV20-1
clone_size: many
d_call: NA

cdr3_aa: CSVGPSDTDTQYF
v_call: TRBV20-1
clone_size: few
d_call: NA

cdr3_aa: CSVPGQGAFEQYF
v_call: TRBV20-1
clone_size: NA
d_call: TRBD1

cdr3_aa: CASSRGPGAYEQYF
v_call: TRBV6-2/TRBV6-3
clone_size: many
d_call: NA

cdr3_aa: CAASRDPTAQETQYF
v_call: TRBV15
clone_size: once
d_call: NA

cdr3_aa: CSAGVPAGVGYNEQFF
v_call: TRBV20-1
clone_size: NA
d_call: TRBD2

cdr3_aa: CASRDWSYEQYF
v_call: TRBV28
clone_size: NA
d_call: NA

cdr3_aa: CARQPNYGYTF
v_call: TRBV11-1
clone_size: few
d_call: NA

cdr3_aa: CASRLGRDGGHTEAFF
v_call: TRBV4-1
clone_size: few
d_call: NA

cdr3_aa: CASIWAAEQFF
v_call: TRBV2
clone_size: NA
d_call: NA

cdr3_aa: CAINGQGAYEQYF
v_call: TRBV10-3
clone_size: many
d_call: TRBD1

cdr3_aa: CASSLMDPGGTDTQYF
v_call: TRBV12-3/TRBV12-4
clone_size: NA
d_call: NA

cdr3_aa: CASSYSPSGISTEAFF
v_call: TRBV6-5
clone_size: once
d_call: NA

cdr3_aa: CASSPQGVTYNEQFF
v_call: TRBV5-1
clone_size: few
d_call: TRBD1

cdr3_aa: CASMTSGEQFF
v_call: TRBV28
clone_size: NA
d_call: TRBD2

cdr3_aa: CSAPRRDRGIYEQYF
v_call: TRBV20-1
clone_size: few
d_call: TRBD1

cdr3_aa: CASSLRRGHGEAFF
v_call: TRBV12-3/TRBV12-4
clone_size: NA
d_call: TRBD1

cdr3_aa: CASSLDLARTNYGYTF
v_call: TRBV11-2
clone_size: few
d_call: NA

cdr3_aa: CASSETPLAGGHGEQFF
v_call: TRBV10-2
clone_size: NA
d_call: TRBD2

cdr3_aa: CASSQGYQETQYF
v_call: TRBV12-3/TRBV12-4
clone_size: many
d_call: NA

cdr3_aa: CASSWTTGGRSGTNVLTF
v_call: TRBV5-1
clone_size: NA
d_call: NA

cdr3_aa: CAISESSCLSPTQYF
v_call: TRBV10-3
clone_size: NA
d_call: NA

cdr3_aa: CASSSSGWGETQYF
v_call: TRBV5-1
clone_size: NA
d_call: TRBD2

cdr3_aa: CSAREGGGNQPQHF
v_call: TRBV20-1
clone_size: NA
d_call: NA

cdr3_aa: CAIQSQADNEQFF
v_call: TRBV10-3
clone_size: many
d_call: NA

cdr3_aa: CATSRDKGNQETQYF
v_call: TRBV15
clone_size: many
d_call: NA

cdr3_aa: CATSDLGGTGGGYTEAFF
v_call: TRBV24-1
clone_size: once
d_call: TRBD1

cdr3_aa: CSARARGADGYTF
v_call: TRBV20-1
clone_size: NA
d_call: NA

cdr3_aa: CRWPLGGDYGYTF
v_call: TRBV20-1
clone_size: few
d_call: NA

cdr3_aa: CASSFGGDTGELFF
v_call: TRBV7-8
clone_size: NA
d_call: TRBD2

cdr3_aa: CAWSAPVGTLNIQYF
v_call: TRBV30
clone_size: few
d_call: NA

cdr3_aa: CASSQGGGAANTGELFF
v_call: TRBV4-1
clone_size: few
d_call: NA

cdr3_aa: CSGEGKRRQADTQYF
v_call: TRBV20-1
clone_size: NA
d_call: NA

cdr3_aa: CASSQGMGVMNTEAFF
v_call: TRBV4-1
clone_size: NA
d_call: NA

cdr3_aa: CAWGQPPTYEQYF
v_call: TRBV30
clone_size: few
d_call: NA

cdr3_aa: CSAVTSGPYNEQFF
v_call: TRBV29-1
clone_size: few
d_call: TRBD2

cdr3_aa: CASSPVYGGGYEQYF
v_call: TRBV4-1
clone_size: few
d_call: NA

cdr3_aa: CASRGDVGGYTF
v_call: TRBV6-2/TRBV6-3
clone_size: once
d_call: NA

cdr3_aa: CASSPHGGRGGEETQYF
v_call: TRBV7-3
clone_size: few
d_call: NA